The clone carrying this TCR beta chain was seen at least ten times. Its antigen is currently unknown. Regions amplified from RNA transcripts were the TCR beta CDR3 regions. HTBI primers were used for first-round RT-PCR of the TCR CDR3. MiXCR, applied by TCRdb to the multiplex PCR reads, yields one record per CDR3 protein. The sample lists around 240,000 distinct CDR3 sequences, about 15% occurring once. This sample holds PBMCs from roughly 10 ml fresh peripheral blood. This sample was taken from a study of T cells in Graves' hyperthyroidism and ophthalmopathy. Germline CDR1 reads SQVTM; CDR2 reads ANQGSEA. CDR3 length: 18 residues. The V and J ends lost 5 bases and 2 bases respectively, with 26 bases between them. Study outcomes and limitations: The blood repertoire included most of the expanded thyroid clonotypes above 0.001.

The TCR comes from a young woman with Graves' ophthalmopathy. The rearrangement uses TRBV29-1 and TRBJ2-3; D call uncertain. Sequencing used blood. The CDR3 is CSVRTGTIEKWDTDTQYF. CDR3 DNA sequence: TGCAGCGTTAGAACTGGTACAATTGAGAAATGGGACACAGATACGCAGTATTTT.